A selection of T cell receptor beta chains follows, all from one sample in a study of blood T cell repertoires in COVID-19. Repertoires were generated with immunoSEQ multiplex PCR, while TCRdb's copy carries only in-frame clones and drops some. The sample lists fewer than 250,000 clones, about four fifths occurring once. Sequencing was done on a sample of peripheral blood. These receptor sequences come from a man in his fifties with acute or convalescent COVID-19. Each CDR3 is given with its conserved first and last residue. Each record gives: D gene, J gene, V gene, clone size, CDR3 DNA, CDR3 protein. D genes are given only for firm matches. Clone size is stated in some rows and not others, as once, few, many or a class when expanded.

>.|TRBJ2-7|TRBV7-9|.
TGTGCCAGCAGCTTAGCGTCAGTCAGCGAGCAGTACTTC
CASSLASVSEQYF
>.|TRBJ1-5|TRBV5-6|.
TGTGCCAGCAGCTTAGGGGGTTATCCGCCCCAGCATTTT
CASSLGGYPPQHF
>TRBD1|TRBJ1-1|TRBV18|few
TGTGCCAGCTCACCAGATCCTACAGGGGGCGTTGAAGCTTTCTTT
CASSPDPTGGVEAFF
>TRBD2|TRBJ2-3|TRBV2|.
TGTGCCAGCACCTTGGGACTAGCGGGAGACACAGATACGCAGTATTTT
CASTLGLAGDTDTQYF
>.|TRBJ1-2|TRBV7-6|.
TGTGCCAGCAGCTTAATGGGAGGGGACGACTATGGCTACACCTTC
CASSLMGGDDYGYTF
>.|TRBJ2-2|TRBV10-1|.
TGCGCCAGCAGTGACGGTAACACCGGGGAGCTGTTTTTT
CASSDGNTGELFF
>.|TRBJ2-7|TRBV2|.
TGTGCCAGCAGTGAAGCGCTGCGGTCCAACTCCTACGAGCAGTACTTC
CASSEALRSNSYEQYF
>.|TRBJ1-4|TRBV21-1|.
TGTGCCAGCAGCATGGGGGAGGGACAGGGAGCAACTAATGAAAAACTGTTTTTT
CASSMGEGQGATNEKLFF
>TRBD1|TRBJ1-5|TRBV5-1|.
TGCGCCAGCAGACCCGGGACAGGGTGGCCTCAGCCCCAGCATTTT
CASRPGTGWPQPQHF
>.|TRBJ2-7|TRBV4-2|.
TGTGCCAGCAGCCAAGATCCGGGAATAGGGCAGCCAAACTACGAGCAGTACTTC
CASSQDPGIGQPNYEQYF
>.|TRBJ1-2|TRBV5-1|.
TGCGCCAGCAGCTTGGACGGGTCGCCTAACTATGGCTACACCTTC
CASSLDGSPNYGYTF
>.|TRBJ2-1|TRBV5-6|.
TGTGCCAGCAGCTTCATGACAGGATACAATGAGCAGTTCTTC
CASSFMTGYNEQFF
>.|TRBJ1-6|TRBV9|once
TGTGCCAGCAGCGCCGAGGCGGGATTTCTGAGTAATTCACCCCTCCACTTT
CASSAEAGFLSNSPLHF
>TRBD1|TRBJ2-7|TRBV18|.
TGTGCCAGCTCACCTACGGGTGGGACAGGGCCCTACGAGCAGTACTTC
CASSPTGGTGPYEQYF
>.|TRBJ1-2|TRBV9|.
TGTGCCAGTTACGGGGGGCGAGCTTATGGCTACACCTTC
CASYGGRAYGYTF
>.|TRBJ1-5|TRBV9|.
TGTGCCAGCAGCGACAGGGAAAGCAATCAGCCCCAGCATTTT
CASSDRESNQPQHF
>.|TRBJ2-7|TRBV7-9|once
TGTGCCAGCAGCTTAGGGGTTAGCCCCCGCTACGAGCAGTACTTC
CASSLGVSPRYEQYF
>TRBD1|TRBJ2-2|TRBV5-1|.
TGCGCCAGCAGCTTCGACAGGGCCACCGGGGAGCTGTTTTTT
CASSFDRATGELFF
>.|TRBJ2-1|TRBV19|.
TGTGCCAGTAGAAACAGGGCTTATGAGCAGTTCTTC
CASRNRAYEQFF
>.|TRBJ2-2|TRBV6-6|once
TGTGCCAGCAGTTACGGCAGGGAAAGCACCGGGGAGCTGTTTTTT
CASSYGRESTGELFF
>.|TRBJ2-2|TRBV12-3/TRBV12-4|.
TGTGCCAGCAGTCTGAGTGGGGCCCGGGAGCTGTTTTTT
CASSLSGARELFF
>TRBD1|TRBJ2-5|TRBV5-1|.
TGCGCCAGCAGCTCGGAAACGACAGGGTTAGAGACCCAGTACTTC
CASSSETTGLETQYF
>TRBD1|TRBJ2-2|TRBV27|once
TGTGCCAGCAGTTTATATCCGACAGGGGGCACCGGGGAGCTGTTTTTT
CASSLYPTGGTGELFF
>.|TRBJ2-1|TRBV11-3|few
TGTGCCAGCAGCTTATGGTACAGGGAGGGGAATGAGCAGTTCTTC
CASSLWYREGNEQFF
>TRBD2|TRBJ2-1|TRBV6-5|once
TGTGCCAGCATGCCGACTAGCGGGTACTACAATGAGCAGTTCTTC
CASMPTSGYYNEQFF
>.|TRBJ1-1|TRBV30|.
TGTGCCTGGAGTGTACTACAGGGCAACACTGAAGCTTTCTTT
CAWSVLQGNTEAFF